Below are 21 T cell receptor beta chains sequenced from a single sample in a study of blood T cell dynamics during melanoma immunotherapy. Time point here: pre-treatment baseline. The protocol was immunoSEQ multiplex PCR, while the TCRdb copy is restricted to in-frame clones and leaves out a portion. The repertoire has more than 15,000 clones, approximately 83% of them found once; the top ten carry under 9%. Sequencing was performed on blood, taken from a patient treated with checkpoint blockade. The receptors were sampled from a human donor with melanoma.

The chain employs TRBV14 and TRBJ2-2; D gene unclear. Germline V CDR1 and CDR2: SGHDN, FVKESK. This CDR3 is 14 amino acids long. Trimming cost V 2 bases and J 2 bases, with 6 bases left between them. CDR3: CASSQLDNTGELFF. For the CDR3, the DNA is TGTGCCAGCAGCCAACTAGATAACACCGGGGAGCTGTTTTTT.

The chain has TRBV10-3 and TRBJ2-3; TRBD1 aligns across 7 bases. The V gene end was trimmed by 5 bases and the J gene end by 6 bases; junction bases not matched to a gene: 8. CDR3 length equals 14 residues. The V gene's germline CDR1 is ENHRY and CDR2 SYGVKD. CDR3 nucleotide sequence: TGTGCCATCAGTCCGACAGGGAACACGGATACGCAGTATTTT. Translation gives CAISPTGNTDTQYF.

This rearrangement joins TRBV2 to TRBJ2-3; D is unresolved. CDR1 and CDR2 (germline): SNHLY, FYNNEI. V was trimmed by 7 bases and J by 5 bases, leaving 19 bases between them. The CDR3 totals 15 residues. CDR3 in amino acids: CASKVRRYLVDTQYF. The CDR3 coding sequence is TGTGCCAGCAAGGTAAGGCGGTACCTCGTAGATACGCAGTATTTT.

The chain couples TRBV6-5 to TRBJ2-4; D gene ambiguous. This CDR3 is 16 amino acids long. Trimming took off 3 bases at V and 1 base at J, with 13 bases between the two ends. Germline assignment: CDR1 MNHEY and CDR2 SVGAGI. For the CDR3, the DNA is TGTGCCAGCAGTTATGTTGGGATGGGGGCCAAAAACATTCAGTACTTC. It specifies CASSYVGMGAKNIQYF.

This chain connects TRBV25-1 to TRBJ2-7; 8 bases line up with TRBD1. CDR3 length equals 14 residues. Germline CDR1 is MGHDK and CDR2 is SYGVNS. The trim removed 3 bases at V and 5 bases at J, leaving 6 bases unmatched. In nucleotides, the CDR3 is TGTGCCAGCAGTGACCCCGACAGGGGCCACGAGCAGTACTTC. This translates into CASSDPDRGHEQYF.

This chain joins TRBV4-1 and TRBJ1-2; no clear D gene. With 0 bases removed from V and 2 bases from J, the gap between germline ends came to 7 bases. This CDR3 has 14 residues. CDR1 is MGHRA, CDR2 YSYEKL, per germline. The CDR3 DNA sequence: TGCGCCAGCAGCCAAGATAAGGGAAACTATGGCTACACCTTC. Its translation: CASSQDKGNYGYTF.

The chain is built from TRBV18 and TRBJ2-3, with 14 bases identical to TRBD2. Germline V lookup: CDR1 KGHSH, CDR2 LQKENI. The V gene end was trimmed by 0 bases and the J gene end by 3 bases; junction bases not matched to a gene: 5. CDR3 length: 18 residues. In DNA form, the CDR3 reads TGTGCCAGCTCACCACCGGGACTAGCGGGAGAGGGGACAGATACGCAGTATTTT. Translation gives CASSPPGLAGEGTDTQYF.

V and J are TRBV5-8 and TRBJ1-1, with 9 bases that match TRBD1. The CDR3 runs to 15 residues. V trimming: 1 base; J trimming: 2 bases; junction bases outside the gene matches: 3. Germline V gene sequence: CDR1 SGHTS, CDR2 YDEGEE. The CDR3, as DNA: TGTGCCAGCAGCTTGTACACAGGGGGCAACACTGAAGCTTTCTTT. This sequence encodes CASSLYTGGNTEAFF.

The chain carries TRBV7-2 and TRBJ2-7; TRBD1 aligns across 7 bases. CDR3 length: 14 amino acids. Per germline, CDR1 SGHTA and CDR2 FQGNSA. V shed 5 bases, J shed 2 bases, and the junction held 6 bases outside the gene matches. CDR3 sequence (DNA): TGTGCCAGCAGCAGGGGGCACAATACCTACGAGCAGTACTTC. The encoded protein is CASSRGHNTYEQYF.

This CDR3 is CASSTQGSYEQYF. CDR3 in DNA: TGTGCCAGTAGCACACAGGGCTCCTACGAGCAGTACTTC. This chain links TRBV19 with TRBJ2-7; a weak D match, TRBD1 (6 bases). This CDR3 contains 13 residues. Germline lookup yields CDR1 LNHDA and CDR2 SQIVND (reference sequence). Trimming took 6 bases from V and 0 from J, leaving 9 bases between them.

This chain joins TRBV6-6 and TRBJ2-7; 9 bases are shared with TRBD2. The CDR3 contains 13 residues. V lost 4 bases, J lost 3 bases, and 1 base stayed unmatched. Germline values: CDR1 MNHNY, CDR2 SVGAGI (reference sequence). The chain's CDR3 is CASSSTSGYEQYF. The CDR3 bases are TGTGCCAGCAGTTCGACTAGCGGCTACGAGCAGTACTTC.

The chain links TRBV9 to TRBJ2-3; D not resolved. V dropped 3 bases and J dropped 8 bases, with 13 bases sitting between them. Germline-derived CDR1 and CDR2 are SGDLS and YYNGEE. The CDR3 is 13 residues long. This chain's CDR3 is CASSGRDMGTQYF. In DNA form, the CDR3 reads TGTGCCAGCAGCGGCCGAGATATGGGTACGCAGTATTTT.

This chain connects TRBV5-4 to TRBJ1-6; D call uncertain. CDR1 and CDR2 from the germline V gene are SGHNT and YYREEE (reference sequence). The V end lost 8 bases, the J end lost 10 bases, and 13 bases lay between the germline ends. This CDR3 spans 12 amino acids. CDR3: CASRVGVSPLHF. CDR3 DNA: TGTGCCAGTCGAGTTGGCGTCTCACCCCTCCACTTT.

This sequence joins TRBV28 and TRBJ1-1; D is unresolved. The germline gives CDR1 MDHEN, CDR2 SYDVKM. The CDR3 has 14 residues. V lost 4 bases, J lost 0 bases, and 9 bases lay in between. The CDR3 bases are TGTGCCAGCAGTTCCCCCAACATGAACACTGAAGCTTTCTTT. Translation gives CASSSPNMNTEAFF.

This clone was detected only a few times. The chain employs TRBV9 and TRBJ2-7, with D tentatively TRBD1 (5 bases). The CDR3 totals 14 residues. V was pared by 4 bases and J by 1 base, with 12 bases between. Germline CDR1 and CDR2: SGDLS and YYNGEE. The CDR3: CASSSFTGSYEQYF. CDR3 coding DNA: TGTGCCAGCAGCTCCTTTACAGGATCCTACGAGCAGTACTTC.

V usage is TRBV5-1 and J usage is TRBJ2-6; D is undetermined. The CDR3 runs 16 residues. Germline CDR1 reads SGHRS; CDR2 reads YFSETQ. The V end lost 0 bases, the J end lost 2 bases, and 9 bases lay between the germline ends. This CDR3 reads CASSLGAVTGANVLTF. The CDR3 nucleotides are TGCGCCAGCAGCTTGGGGGCAGTGACTGGGGCCAACGTCCTGACTTTC.

For this clone: The junction departs from germline at one end; a sequencing error may be responsible. The rearrangement uses TRBV7-7 and TRBJ2-5; D may be TRBD2 (6 bases). Germline CDR1 SSHAT, CDR2 FNYEAQ (reference sequence). CDR3 length: 15 residues. CDR3 in DNA: TGTGCTAGCAGCTTAGGGAGGACCTACGAAGAGACCCAGTACTTC. It yields the protein CASSLGRTYEETQYF.

The gene calls are TRBV7-8 and TRBJ2-1, with 9 bases aligning to TRBD2. The CDR3 extends over 13 amino acids. Germline lookup yields CDR1 SGHVS and CDR2 FQNEAQ. Trimming cost V 3 bases and J 9 bases; bases outside gene matches: 3. CDR3 DNA sequence: TGTGCCAGCAGCTTGCGGGAGGGCGGTGAGCAGTTCTTC. Translated: CASSLREGGEQFF.

The V call is TRBV6-6, the J call TRBJ2-5; D unresolved. The V end lost 2 bases, the J end lost 5 bases, and 9 bases lay between the germline ends. Germline V lookup: CDR1 MNHNY, CDR2 SVGAGI (reference sequence). The CDR3 is made up of 13 amino acids. In DNA, the CDR3 is TGTGCCAGCAGTTACGCGCGGCGGGAGACCCAGTACTTC. As protein: CASSYARRETQYF.

The V gene is TRBV25-1, the J gene TRBJ1-2, with TRBD1 matching 7 bases. Germline loops: CDR1 MGHDK, CDR2 SYGVNS. The CDR3 sequence is 14 residues long. The junction had 7 bases not matched to a gene; V was cut back by 2 bases and J by 7 bases. CDR3 nucleotide sequence: TGTGCCAGCAGTGAACCACAGGGGCTGGGTGGCTACACCTTC. Translated, it gives CASSEPQGLGGYTF.

The rearrangement joins TRBV11-2 to TRBJ2-1, with TRBD2 identical over 8 bases. Germline loops: CDR1 SGHAT, CDR2 FQNNGV. The CDR3 length is 17 residues. V shed 0 bases and J 6 bases; nucleotides not matched to a gene: 10. The CDR3 coding sequence is TGTGCCAGCAGCTTAGACGCCGCCGGGACTAGGATCAATGAGCAGTTCTTC. This gives the protein CASSLDAAGTRINEQFF.